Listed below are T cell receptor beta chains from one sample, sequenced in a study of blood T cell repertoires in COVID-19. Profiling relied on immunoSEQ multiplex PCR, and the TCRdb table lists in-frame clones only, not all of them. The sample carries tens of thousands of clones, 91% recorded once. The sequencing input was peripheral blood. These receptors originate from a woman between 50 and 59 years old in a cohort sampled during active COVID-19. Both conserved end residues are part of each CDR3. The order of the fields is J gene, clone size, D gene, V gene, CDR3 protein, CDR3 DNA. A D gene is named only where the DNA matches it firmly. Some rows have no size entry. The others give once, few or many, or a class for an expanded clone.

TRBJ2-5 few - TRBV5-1 CASTRLGQLQETQYF TGCGCCAGCACTAGATTAGGACAGCTCCAAGAGACCCAGTACTTC
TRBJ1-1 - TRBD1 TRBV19 CASSIQSAGGIGTEAFF TGTGCCAGTAGTATCCAGTCGGCAGGGGGCATTGGCACTGAAGCTTTCTTT
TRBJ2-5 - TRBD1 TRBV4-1 CASSQPGQGKETQYF TGCGCCAGCAGCCAGCCGGGACAGGGAAAAGAGACCCAGTACTTC
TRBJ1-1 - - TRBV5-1 CASSLPGAEAFF TGCGCCAGCAGCTTGCCAGGGGCTGAAGCTTTCTTT
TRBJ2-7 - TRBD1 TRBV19 CASSMTHGTGYEQYF TGTGCCAGTAGTATGACCCATGGGACAGGCTACGAGCAGTACTTC
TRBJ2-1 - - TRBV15 CATSGDKVHSYNEQFF TGTGCCACCAGCGGGGACAAGGTGCACTCCTACAATGAGCAGTTCTTC
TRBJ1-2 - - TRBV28 CASSLGTPYGYTF TGTGCCAGCAGTTTAGGGACACCCTATGGCTACACCTTC
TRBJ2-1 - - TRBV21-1 CASSKSLTPMSFDEQFF TGTGCCAGCAGCAAATCCCTAACCCCTATGAGCTTCGATGAGCAGTTCTTC
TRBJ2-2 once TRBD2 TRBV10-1 CASSEAGEGTGELFF TGCGCCAGCAGTGAGGCGGGAGAGGGCACCGGGGAGCTGTTTTTT
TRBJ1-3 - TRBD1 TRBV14 CASSQERDRDSGNTIYF TGTGCCAGCAGCCAAGAGCGGGACAGGGACTCTGGAAACACCATATATTTT
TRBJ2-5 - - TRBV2 CASRYFTGTQYF TGTGCCAGCAGATACTTCACTGGGACCCAGTACTTC
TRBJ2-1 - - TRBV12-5 CASGLTGGEQFF TGTGCTAGTGGTTTGACCGGCGGTGAGCAGTTCTTC
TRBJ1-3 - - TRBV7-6 CASSLRQPESSGNTIYF TGTGCCAGCAGCCTCCGACAGCCCGAGAGCTCTGGAAACACCATATATTTT
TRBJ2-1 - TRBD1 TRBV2 CASTVDWTGGFLPKNEQFF TGTGCCAGCACCGTGGATTGGACAGGGGGCTTTCTACCCAAGAATGAGCAGTTCTTC
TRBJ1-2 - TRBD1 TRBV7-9 CASTLGDRAYGYTF TGTGCCAGCACACTGGGAGACAGGGCCTATGGCTACACCTTC
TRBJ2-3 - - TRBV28 CASSLQVLAHNGDTQYF TGTGCCAGCAGTTTACAGGTGCTAGCCCACAACGGGGATACGCAGTATTTT
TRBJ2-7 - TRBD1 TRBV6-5 CASGRDRLYEQYF TGTGCCAGCGGCCGGGACAGGCTATACGAGCAGTACTTC
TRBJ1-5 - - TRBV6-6 CASSTTDINQPQHF TGTGCCAGCAGTACCACAGATATAAATCAGCCCCAGCATTTT
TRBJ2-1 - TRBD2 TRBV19 CASSSLASGGAWYNEQFF TGTGCCAGTAGTTCTCTTGCTAGCGGGGGGGCTTGGTACAATGAGCAGTTCTTC
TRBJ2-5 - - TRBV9 CASSVAPAGRQETQYF TGTGCCAGCAGCGTAGCCCCCGCAGGCAGGCAAGAGACCCAGTACTTC
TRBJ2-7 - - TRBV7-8 CASSRGRDIAYEQYF TGTGCCAGCAGCCGTGGCCGGGACATAGCCTACGAGCAGTACTTC
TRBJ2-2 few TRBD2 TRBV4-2 CASSQSGSILTELFF TGTGCCAGCAGCCAGAGCGGGAGTATCCTTACTGAGCTGTTTTTT